This entry lists 5 T cell receptor beta chains sequenced from one sample in a study of beta chain features in type 1 diabetes. Since all of the isolated RNA was reverse transcribed, expressed TCRB transcripts were what got sequenced. Generated by immunoSEQ multiplex PCR, the TCRdb table keeps only in-frame clones and is missing some. The data contain around 320,000 clones, less than 15% of them singletons. Sequences were obtained from central memory CD4+ T cells from blood. The receptor set was obtained from a man younger than 45 in good health.

The gene calls are TRBV6-6 and TRBJ2-5; 8 bases are a match to TRBD1. Unmatched junction bases numbered 5, after V lost 4 bases and J lost 4 bases. CDR1 and CDR2 from the germline V gene are MNHNY and SVGAGI (reference sequence). The CDR3 is 14 amino acids. CDR3 in amino acids: CASSFTGGAETQYF. CDR3 coding DNA: TGTGCCAGCAGTTTCACAGGGGGTGCAGAGACCCAGTACTTC.

The rearrangement joins TRBV7-2 to TRBJ2-1; TRBD2 might be the D (5 bases). V lost 0 bases and J lost 2, with 8 bases in between. Germline V gene data show CDR1 as SGHTA and CDR2 as FQGNSA. This CDR3 comprises 15 residues. The CDR3: CASSLAEGAYNEQFF. CDR3 nucleotides: TGTGCCAGCAGCTTAGCCGAGGGAGCCTACAATGAGCAGTTCTTC.

This clone was counted a few times. CDR3 DNA sequence: TGTGCCAGCAGCAAGGAGGGGCGGATGGCCACAGATACGCAGTATTTT. It encodes CASSKEGRMATDTQYF. J is TRBJ2-3 and V is TRBV5-4; D is perhaps TRBD2 (6 bases). The CDR3 covers 16 residues. Germline V gene lookup returns CDR1 SGHNT and CDR2 YYREEE (reference sequence). V shed 4 bases and J shed 2 bases, with 17 bases lying between them. The whole variable domain, filled in from reference TRBV5-4 and TRBJ2-3, reads ETGVTQSPTHLIKTRGQQVTLRCSSQSGHNTVSWYQQALGQGPQFIFQYYREEENGRGNFPPRFSGLQFPNYSSELNVNALELDDSALYLCASSKEGRMATDTQYFGPGTRLTVL.

This clone appeared a few times. In the same sample, other DNA sequences code for this CDR3. The CDR3 DNA reads as TGTGCCAGCTCACCACTCGACAGGGGCTATGGCTACACCTTC. The encoded protein is CASSPLDRGYGYTF. The chain combines TRBV18 with TRBJ1-2, with 8 positions matching TRBD1. V shed 1 base, J shed 4 bases, and the junction held 2 bases outside the gene matches. The CDR3 is 14 residues long. Germline V gene lookup returns CDR1 KGHSH and CDR2 LQKENI.

This clone has ten or more counts. The chain is built from TRBV14 and TRBJ1-1, with unresolved D. Germline CDR1 and CDR2: SGHDN and FVKESK. This CDR3 is built from 13 residues. V was pared by 4 bases and J by 11 bases, with 17 bases between. CDR3 amino acids: CASSPVGGSWAFF. CDR3 DNA sequence: TGTGCCAGCAGCCCCGTGGGAGGCAGCTGGGCTTTCTTT.